This is a list of T cell receptor beta chains from one sample in a study of blood T cells in healthy people across ages. TCRdb ran MiXCR on the 5' RACE reads and lists one entry per CDR3 protein. Here the sample spans roughly 1.6 million distinct CDR3 sequences, about 31% being singletons. The sample comprised blood. These TCRs come from a woman in her 30s in good health. Both conserved end residues are part of each CDR3. Each record gives: J gene, V gene, clone size, D gene, CDR3 DNA, CDR3 protein. A D gene is named only where the DNA matches it firmly. Part of the rows lack a size; the others show once, few, many or a class for expanded clones.

>TRBJ2-7|TRBV5-6|.|.
TGTGCCAGCAGCTCGGAACACCACGAGCAGTACTTC
CASSSEHHEQYF
>TRBJ2-7|TRBV27|.|.
TGTGCCAGCAGCCAATGGATGGGGCCCGTGTACGAGCAGTACTTC
CASSQWMGPVYEQYF
>TRBJ1-4|TRBV5-5|few|TRBD1
TGTGCCAGCAGCTTGTGGGGACAGTTGGGTGAAAAACTGTTTTTT
CASSLWGQLGEKLFF
>TRBJ1-2|TRBV4-2|.|.
TGTGCCAGCAGCCAAGAGGGAGGAGTACCGCATGGCTACACCTTC
CASSQEGGVPHGYTF
>TRBJ2-7|TRBV7-9|few|.
TGTGCCAGCAGCCGAGGAGGAGGACGCGAACCCTACGAGCAGTACTTC
CASSRGGGREPYEQYF
>TRBJ2-1|TRBV9|.|.
TGTGCCAGCAGCGCGAGTAGATCCTACAATGAGCGGTTCTTC
CASSASRSYNERFF
>TRBJ2-6|TRBV9|.|.
TGTGCCAGCAGCGTATCAGGGGCTGGGGCCAACGTCCTGACTTTC
CASSVSGAGANVLTF
>TRBJ2-7|TRBV7-9|.|TRBD2
TGTGCCAGCAGCTTGGCGCTACTGGCGGGGGACTACGAGCAGTACTTC
CASSLALLAGDYEQYF
>TRBJ2-1|TRBV14|few|TRBD1
TGTGCCAGCAGCCCCAACAGGGGCCTTGATGAGCAGTTCTTC
CASSPNRGLDEQFF
>TRBJ2-5|TRBV28|once|TRBD2
TGTGCCAGCGGGGGAGGGCCTACTCAAGAGACCCAGTACTTC
CASGGGPTQETQYF
>TRBJ2-3|TRBV7-2|.|TRBD1
TGTGCCAGCAGCCGGACCGGGACAGGGATTCCAGCGGATACGCAGTATTTT
CASSRTGTGIPADTQYF
>TRBJ2-1|TRBV5-1|.|.
TGCGCCAGCAGCTCGGGATTTGAAAGGCATGAGCAGTTCTTC
CASSSGFERHEQFF
>TRBJ1-1|TRBV30|once|.
TGTGCCTGGACCCCGGGCGTTGAAGCTTTCTTT
CAWTPGVEAFF
>TRBJ1-1|TRBV20-1|.|.
TGCAGTGCTGGGATTGGGGGGGATAATGAAGCTTTCTTT
CSAGIGGDNEAFF
>TRBJ2-7|TRBV6-6|few|TRBD1
TGTGCCAGCAGTTACATGGGACAGGGTTCCTACGAGCAGTACTTC
CASSYMGQGSYEQYF
>TRBJ2-3|TRBV12-5|.|.
TGTGCTAGTGGTTTTGGCACCACAGATACGCAGTATTTT
CASGFGTTDTQYF
>TRBJ1-1|TRBV7-9|.|TRBD1
TGTGCCAGCAGCGAGCTGTTTGGGGACAGCCTCTTAGTGACTGAAGCTTTCTTT
CASSELFGDSLLVTEAFF
>TRBJ1-4|TRBV4-1|few|.
TGCGCCAGCAGCCAGAACAGGGAAAAACTGTTTTTT
CASSQNREKLFF
>TRBJ2-1|TRBV3-1|few|.
TGTGCCAGCAGCCCCCTTAGAAGGGAAGGCAATGAGCAGTTCTTC
CASSPLRREGNEQFF
>TRBJ2-5|TRBV4-1|few|TRBD2
TGCGCCAGCAGCCAAGAGGGACTAGCGGGAGAAGAGACCCAGTACTTC
CASSQEGLAGEETQYF
>TRBJ2-7|TRBV20-1|.|TRBD2
TGCAGTGCTAGCGCTAGCGGGAGGTACGAGCAGTACTTC
CSASASGRYEQYF
>TRBJ1-4|TRBV29-1|.|.
TGCAGCGTTAGCGGAGCAGCAACTAATGAAAAACTGTTTTTT
CSVSGAATNEKLFF
>TRBJ2-3|TRBV14|.|.
TGTGCCGGCAGCCGGTCCCGGTGGGGGGACTTCACAGATACGCAGTATTTT
CAGSRSRWGDFTDTQYF
>TRBJ1-1|TRBV6-6|.|.
TGTGCCAGCGCAGAAGGGGGTCCCACTGAAGCTTTCTTT
CASAEGGPTEAFF
>TRBJ2-2|TRBV20-1|.|.
TGCAGTGCAGATGGCTGGGACAAGAACACCGGGGAGCTGTTTTTT
CSADGWDKNTGELFF
>TRBJ1-2|TRBV6-1|.|.
TGTGCCAGCAGTGGCGACAGGACTAACTATGGCTACACCTTC
CASSGDRTNYGYTF
>TRBJ2-3|TRBV3-1|.|.
TGTGCCAGCAGCCAATCGGGGCTAGTAGGAGATACGCAGTATTTT
CASSQSGLVGDTQYF
>TRBJ2-5|TRBV5-1|.|TRBD1
TGCGCCAGCAGTCAATTTGGACAGGGGAGTGGGGAGACCCAGTACTTC
CASSQFGQGSGETQYF
>TRBJ1-1|TRBV10-3|.|.
TGTGCCATCAGATCAGGGGTGACGAACACTGAAGCTTTCTTT
CAIRSGVTNTEAFF
>TRBJ1-2|TRBV2|few|.
TGTGCCAGCAGGCCGGAGGGGGGCGGGGACTATGGCTACACCTTC
CASRPEGGGDYGYTF
>TRBJ1-1|TRBV3-1|.|.
TGTGCCAGCAGCCCTAGAGGTGGGCCTAAAGCTTTCTTT
CASSPRGGPKAFF
>TRBJ2-5|TRBV5-1|.|.
TGCGCCAGCAGTATTGGAGGGGGTAGGGTACAAGAGACCCAGTACTTC
CASSIGGGRVQETQYF
>TRBJ2-5|TRBV27|.|.
TGTGCCAGCAGCCCAATAGGGTGGGAGACCCAGTACTTC
CASSPIGWETQYF
>TRBJ2-1|TRBV7-9|.|.
TGTGCCAGCAGCTTAGCGATGGCACGCAATGAGCAGTTCTTC
CASSLAMARNEQFF
>TRBJ2-3|TRBV9|few|.
TGTGCCAGCAGCGAAATATCAGATACGCAGTATTTT
CASSEISDTQYF
>TRBJ2-1|TRBV12-3/TRBV12-4|many|TRBD1
TGTGCCAGCAGCGGGACAGCCAACAATGAGCAGTTCTTC
CASSGTANNEQFF
>TRBJ2-1|TRBV28|few|.
TGTGCCAGCAGGGCGACACCACAGGGTCGTGGGCAGTTCTTC
CASRATPQGRGQFF
>TRBJ2-7|TRBV7-9|few|.
TGTGCCAGCAGCTCAAGCGAGGGGGGCGACTACTACGAGCAGTACTTC
CASSSSEGGDYYEQYF
>TRBJ1-1|TRBV7-9|.|.
TGTGCCAGCAGCTCTTGGAACCGGGCCACCACTAAAGCTTTCTTT
CASSSWNRATTKAFF
>TRBJ2-5|TRBV5-1|once|TRBD2
TGCGCCAGCAGCGATCCGGGGACTAGCCAAGAGACCCAGTACTTC
CASSDPGTSQETQYF
>TRBJ1-2|TRBV6-1|few|.
TGTGCCAGCAGTGAAATGTTTAGGAACAGCCTTTTTCTTAACTATGGCTACACCTTC
CASSEMFRNSLFLNYGYTF
>TRBJ2-1|TRBV10-3|.|.
TGTGCCATCAGTGAGAAGGGGCTCAGCTCCTACAATGAGCAGTTCTTC
CAISEKGLSSYNEQFF
>TRBJ2-3|TRBV20-1|.|.
TGCAGTGCTCGGTCCGGGACCTCAGAAACAGATACGCAGTATTTT
CSARSGTSETDTQYF
>TRBJ1-4|TRBV9|.|.
TGTGCCAGCAGCGTAAGCCGAAATCCTAATGAAAAACTGTTTTTT
CASSVSRNPNEKLFF
>TRBJ2-1|TRBV27|few|TRBD1
TGTGCCAGCACCGGCGGGACAGGGCCTTACAATGAGCAGTTCTTC
CASTGGTGPYNEQFF
>TRBJ2-4|TRBV12-3/TRBV12-4|.|.
TGTGCCAGCAGTGTCCGGGACAAAAAGTACTTC
CASSVRDKKYF
>TRBJ2-1|TRBV10-3|.|TRBD1
TGTGCCATCAGTGAGAGGGCCGGGACAGGGAGTAATGAGCAGTTCTTC
CAISERAGTGSNEQFF
>TRBJ2-1|TRBV7-9|.|.
TGTGCCAGCAGCTTATTAACCCGACTCAACAATGAGCAGTTCTTC
CASSLLTRLNNEQFF
>TRBJ1-2|TRBV20-1|few|.
TGCAGTGCCTATCGACCGGGCGGCTACACCTTC
CSAYRPGGYTF
>TRBJ1-4|TRBV13|.|TRBD1
TGTGCCAGCAGCCCCCTCGGTGGACAGGGTGGTGAAAAACTGTTTTTT
CASSPLGGQGGEKLFF